These 9 T cell receptor beta chains came from one sample sequenced in a study of blood T cell repertoires in COVID-19. Only in-frame clones appear in the TCRdb table, and some are missing; sequencing was by immunoSEQ multiplex PCR. The table includes around 150,000 clones, 80% to 90% detected once. The sample taken for sequencing was peripheral blood. These receptors came from a woman aged 60 to 75 with active COVID-19.

The chain couples TRBV28 to TRBJ2-2; D is uncertain. V lost 6 bases, J lost 6 bases, and 11 bases lay in between. The CDR3 loop spans 13 amino acids. Germline CDR1 MDHEN, CDR2 SYDVKM. The CDR3 is CASRYDRAGELFF. CDR3 in DNA: TGTGCCAGCAGATACGATCGCGCCGGGGAGCTGTTTTTT.

This chain links TRBV25-1 with TRBJ2-7; D gene ambiguous. Trimming shortened V by 7 bases and J by 1 base, and 8 bases separated the two germline ends. The CDR3 has 12 residues. The germline V gene has CDR1 MGHDK and CDR2 SYGVNS. CDR3 region: CASTGPSYEQYF. CDR3 in DNA: TGTGCCAGCACTGGCCCGTCCTACGAGCAGTACTTC.

The chain carries TRBV7-9 and TRBJ1-4, with D perhaps TRBD1 (5 bases). The V and J ends lost 5 bases and 3 bases respectively, with 13 bases between them. Germline V gene lookup returns CDR1 SEHNR and CDR2 FQNEAQ (reference sequence). The CDR3 consists of 15 residues. CDR3 sequence (DNA): TGTGCCAGCAGCCTTCGACAGACCGCTAATGAAAAACTGTTTTTT. Its protein product is CASSLRQTANEKLFF.

The V gene is TRBV7-3, the J gene TRBJ2-1; TRBD1 matches at 8 bases. Germline CDR1 is SGHTA and CDR2 is FQGTGA. The CDR3 totals 15 residues. J gave up 3 bases and V 2 bases, and 3 bases lay outside the gene matches. The CDR3 loop is CASSLGQGGYNEQFF. The CDR3 nucleotides are TGTGCCAGCAGCTTAGGACAGGGAGGCTACAATGAGCAGTTCTTC. Looking up the rest from reference TRBV7-3 and TRBJ2-1 gives the full variable domain: GAGVSQTPSNKVTEKGKYVELRCDPISGHTALYWYRQSLGQGPEFLIYFQGTGAADDSGLPNDRFFAVRPEGSVSTLKIQRTERGDSAVYLCASSLGQGGYNEQFFGPGTRLTVL.

V usage is TRBV7-9 and J usage is TRBJ1-4; maybe TRBD1 (6 bases). V lost 0 bases, J lost 5 bases, and 10 bases lay in between. Germline V gene sequence: CDR1 SEHNR, CDR2 FQNEAQ (reference sequence). This CDR3 is built from 15 residues. The CDR3 DNA is TGTGCCAGCAGCTTAGCGACAGGTTTGAATGAAAAACTGTTTTTT. Its translation: CASSLATGLNEKLFF.

V gene TRBV5-1 combines with J gene TRBJ2-1, with TRBD1 identical over 10 bases. CDR1 and CDR2 (germline): SGHRS, YFSETQ. V lost 7 bases, J lost 6 bases, and 10 bases stayed unmatched. This CDR3 is 15 amino acids long. The CDR3, as DNA: TGCGCCAGCGGGACAGGGGACTGGGTTCCCAATGAGCAGTTCTTC. Translation gives CASGTGDWVPNEQFF.

The chain carries TRBV28 and TRBJ2-7; possibly TRBD2 for D (6 bases). This CDR3 is built from 15 residues. V lost 4 bases, J lost 1 base, and 14 bases lay in between. Germline loops: CDR1 MDHEN, CDR2 SYDVKM. The CDR3 nucleotides are TGTGCCAGCAGTTGGGGAAAGGAGGGTTCCTACGAGCAGTACTTC. It encodes CASSWGKEGSYEQYF. Based on the CDR3 plus reference TRBV28 and TRBJ2-7, the full variable domain is DVKVTQSSRYLVKRTGEKVFLECVQDMDHENMFWYRQDPGLGLRLIYFSYDVKMKEKGDIPEGYSVSREKKERFSLILESASTNQTSMYLCASSWGKEGSYEQYFGPGTRLTVT.

On this clone itself: The sample holds other DNA sequences that translate to the same CDR3. V and J are TRBV28 and TRBJ2-1; 8 nucleotides line up with TRBD2. The trim removed 3 bases at V and 4 bases at J, leaving 2 bases unmatched. Germline loops: CDR1 MDHEN, CDR2 SYDVKM. CDR3 length equals 14 residues. The CDR3 sequence: CASSLLAGYNEQFF. The CDR3 coding sequence is TGTGCCAGCAGTTTGCTAGCGGGTTACAATGAGCAGTTCTTC.

V usage is TRBV7-2 and J usage is TRBJ2-7; TRBD1 matches at 7 bases. J was trimmed by 3 bases and V by 0 bases; bases with no gene match: 5. The CDR3 runs to 15 residues. Germline assignment: CDR1 SGHTA and CDR2 FQGNSA. The CDR3 nucleotides read TGTGCCAGCAGCTTAGCCATGGGACAGAGCTACGAGCAGTACTTC. Encoded protein: CASSLAMGQSYEQYF.